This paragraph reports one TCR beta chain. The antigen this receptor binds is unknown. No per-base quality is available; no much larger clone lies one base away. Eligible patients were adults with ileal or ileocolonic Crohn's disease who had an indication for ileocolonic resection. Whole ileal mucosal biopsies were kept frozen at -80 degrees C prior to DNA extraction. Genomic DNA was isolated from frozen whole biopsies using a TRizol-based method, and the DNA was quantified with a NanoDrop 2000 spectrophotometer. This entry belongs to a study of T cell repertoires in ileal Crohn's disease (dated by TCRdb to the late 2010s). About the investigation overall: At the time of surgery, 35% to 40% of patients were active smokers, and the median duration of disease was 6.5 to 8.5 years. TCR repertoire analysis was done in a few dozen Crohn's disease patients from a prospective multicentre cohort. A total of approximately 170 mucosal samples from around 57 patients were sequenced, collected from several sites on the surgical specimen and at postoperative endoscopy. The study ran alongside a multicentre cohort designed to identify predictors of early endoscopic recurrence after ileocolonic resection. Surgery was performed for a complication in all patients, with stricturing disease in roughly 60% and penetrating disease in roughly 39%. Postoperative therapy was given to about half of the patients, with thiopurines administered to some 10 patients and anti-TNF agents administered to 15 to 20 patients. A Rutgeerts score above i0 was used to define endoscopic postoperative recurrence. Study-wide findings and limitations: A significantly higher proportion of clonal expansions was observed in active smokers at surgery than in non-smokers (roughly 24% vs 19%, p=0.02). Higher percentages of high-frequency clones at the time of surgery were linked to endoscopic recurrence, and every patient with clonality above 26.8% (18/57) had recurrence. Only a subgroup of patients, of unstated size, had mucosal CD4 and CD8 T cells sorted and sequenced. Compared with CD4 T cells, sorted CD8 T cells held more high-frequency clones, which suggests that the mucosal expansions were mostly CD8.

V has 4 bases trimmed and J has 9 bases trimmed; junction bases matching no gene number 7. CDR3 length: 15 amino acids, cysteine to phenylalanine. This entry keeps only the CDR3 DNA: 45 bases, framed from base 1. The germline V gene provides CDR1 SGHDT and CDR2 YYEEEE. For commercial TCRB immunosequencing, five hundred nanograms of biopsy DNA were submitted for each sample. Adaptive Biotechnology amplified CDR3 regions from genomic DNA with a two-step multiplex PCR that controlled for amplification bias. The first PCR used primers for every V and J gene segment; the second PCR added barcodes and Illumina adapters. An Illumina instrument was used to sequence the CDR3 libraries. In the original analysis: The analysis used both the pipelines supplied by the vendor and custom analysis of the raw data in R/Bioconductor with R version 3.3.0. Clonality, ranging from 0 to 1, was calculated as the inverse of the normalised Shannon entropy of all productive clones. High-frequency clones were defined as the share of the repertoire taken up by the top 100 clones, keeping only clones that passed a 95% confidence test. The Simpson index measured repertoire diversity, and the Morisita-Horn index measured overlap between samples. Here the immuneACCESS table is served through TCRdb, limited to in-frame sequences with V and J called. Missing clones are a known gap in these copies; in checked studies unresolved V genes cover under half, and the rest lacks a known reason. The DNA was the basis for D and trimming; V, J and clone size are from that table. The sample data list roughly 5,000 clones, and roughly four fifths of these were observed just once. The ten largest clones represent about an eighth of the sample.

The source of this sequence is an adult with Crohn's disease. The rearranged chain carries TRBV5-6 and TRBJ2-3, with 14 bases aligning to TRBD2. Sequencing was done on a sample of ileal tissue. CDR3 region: CASSRTSGGFGTQYF. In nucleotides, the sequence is TGTGCCAGCAGCCGGACTAGCGGGGGGTTTGGGACGCAGTATTTT.